A single sample gave rise to the 10 T cell receptor beta chains below, sequenced in a study of blood T cell repertoires in COVID-19. Only in-frame clones appear in the TCRdb table, and some are missing; sequencing was by immunoSEQ multiplex PCR. The sample yields roughly 150,000 clones, around nine tenths seen once. Sequencing was done on a sample of peripheral blood. These TCRs come from a woman in her 70s with COVID-19, enrolled during active disease.

The chain carries TRBV30 and TRBJ1-2; the match to TRBD1 covers 9 bases. The CDR3 has 12 residues. From germline, CDR1 is GTSNPN and CDR2 SVGIG (reference sequence). Losses at the gene ends were 4 bases for V and 13 bases for J; bases not matched to a gene: 10. The DNA of the CDR3 is TGTGCCTGGATCGGGGACAGGGTGGAGATCACCTTC. This codes for CAWIGDRVEITF.

The J gene is TRBJ1-5, the V gene TRBV19; TRBD1 aligns across 9 bases. The CDR3 has 17 amino acids. The junction had 8 bases not matched to a gene; V was cut back by 4 bases and J by 1 base. Germline V lookup: CDR1 LNHDA, CDR2 SQIVND (reference sequence). CDR3 sequence: CASSKTGGMMSNQPQHF. The DNA for the CDR3 is TGTGCCAGTAGTAAAACAGGGGGCATGATGAGCAATCAGCCCCAGCATTTT.

This clone was observed once. The chain joins TRBV7-2 to TRBJ1-5; the D gene is possibly TRBD1 (6 bases). V shed 0 bases and J shed 3 bases, with 9 bases lying between them. The CDR3 runs 15 residues. Germline CDR1 and CDR2: SGHTA and FQGNSA. For the CDR3, the DNA is TGTGCCAGCAGCTTAGCGCGACAGGTCAATCAGCCCCAGCATTTT. This codes for CASSLARQVNQPQHF. The variable domain in full, with the rest retrieved from reference TRBV7-2 and TRBJ1-5, is GAGVSQSPSNKVTEKGKDVELRCDPISGHTALYWYRQSLGQGLEFLIYFQGNSAPDKSGLPSDRFSAERTGGSVSTLTIQRTQQEDSAVYLCASSLARQVNQPQHFGDGTRLSIL.

V usage is TRBV6-2 or TRBV6-3 and J usage is TRBJ1-5; TRBD1 might be the D (5 bases). Germline lookup yields CDR1 MNHEY and CDR2 SVGEGT. The V and J ends lost 4 bases and 4 bases respectively, with 11 bases between them. This CDR3 spans 14 amino acids. CDR3 protein: CASSLGGNNQPQHF. In DNA form, the CDR3 reads TGTGCCAGCAGTTTGGGGGGTAATAATCAGCCCCAGCATTTT.

This rearrangement joins TRBV15 to TRBJ2-4; weak D call: TRBD2 (6 bases). The CDR3 extends over 15 amino acids. Trimming removed 0 bases at V and 7 bases at J, with 13 bases between. CDR1 and CDR2 from the germline V gene are LNHNV and YYDKDF (reference sequence). CDR3 protein: CATSRDWAGRNIQYF. The CDR3 DNA sequence: TGTGCCACCAGCAGAGATTGGGCGGGGCGGAACATTCAGTACTTC.

V and J are TRBV5-6 and TRBJ2-2; no clear D. Per germline, CDR1 SGHDT and CDR2 YYEEEE. Trimming took 4 bases from V and 2 from J, leaving 15 bases between them. CDR3 size: 16 residues. The DNA of the CDR3 is TGTGCCAGCAGCGCCCTATACAGAGTTAACACCGGGGAGCTGTTTTTT. Translating it yields CASSALYRVNTGELFF.

This chain joins TRBV6-1 and TRBJ1-2, with D possibly TRBD1 on 5 matching bases. Trimming removed 2 bases at V and 7 bases at J, with 8 bases between. Germline V gene lookup returns CDR1 MNHNS and CDR2 SASEGT. The CDR3 extends over 12 amino acids. The CDR3 coding sequence is TGTGCCAGCAGTGAAAGGGACTTTGGCTACACCTTC. Amino acids: CASSERDFGYTF.

The chain uses TRBV3-1 (or the pseudogene TRBV3-2) and TRBJ1-3, with D possibly matching TRBD1 (6 bases). The CDR3 totals 17 residues. Germline-derived CDR1 and CDR2 are LGHDT and YNNKEL (reference sequence). Between the trimmed V and J ends, which lost 0 bases and 3 bases, there was a span of 15 bases. For the CDR3, the DNA is TGTGCCAGCAGCCAAGATACGGTGGGGGCAAGTGGAAACACCATATATTTT. Its protein product is CASSQDTVGASGNTIYF.

The chain recombines TRBV9 with TRBJ1-1; 8 nucleotides match TRBD1. V shed 0 bases and J 4 bases; nucleotides not matched to a gene: 2. CDR3 length equals 14 residues. Germline V gene lookup returns CDR1 SGDLS and CDR2 YYNGEE. The CDR3 nucleotides read TGTGCCAGCAGCGTAGTAACAGGGGGCACTGAAGCTTTCTTT. This sequence encodes CASSVVTGGTEAFF.

The J gene is TRBJ1-2, the V gene TRBV6-4; D perhaps matches TRBD1 (6 bases). Trimming stripped 6 bases from V and 2 bases from J, with 10 bases between. The germline CDR1 and CDR2 sequences are MRHNA and SNTAGT. The CDR3 loop spans 13 amino acids. The CDR3 DNA reads TGTGCCAGCAGAGCCGGGACAAACTATGGCTACACCTTC. Amino acid sequence: CASRAGTNYGYTF.